This T cell receptor (beta chain) is from a study of blood T cell repertoires in COVID-19. The CDR3 is made up of 14 amino acids. Germline V CDR1 and CDR2: SGHRS, YFSETQ. V was pared by 0 bases and J by 0 bases, with 6 bases between. This clone has only a few counts. Generated by immunoSEQ multiplex PCR, the TCRdb table keeps only in-frame clones and is missing some. The sample has under 300,000 clones, roughly four fifths seen once; the top ten hold around 3.4%. The sample consisted of peripheral blood. The sequence derives from a woman between 18 and 29 years old with acute or convalescent COVID-19. This chain links TRBV5-1 with TRBJ1-2, with TRBD1 as a possible D gene (5 bases). CDR3 bases: TGCGCCAGCAGCTTGGGACAGCCTAACTATGGCTACACCTTC. Its protein is CASSLGQPNYGYTF.